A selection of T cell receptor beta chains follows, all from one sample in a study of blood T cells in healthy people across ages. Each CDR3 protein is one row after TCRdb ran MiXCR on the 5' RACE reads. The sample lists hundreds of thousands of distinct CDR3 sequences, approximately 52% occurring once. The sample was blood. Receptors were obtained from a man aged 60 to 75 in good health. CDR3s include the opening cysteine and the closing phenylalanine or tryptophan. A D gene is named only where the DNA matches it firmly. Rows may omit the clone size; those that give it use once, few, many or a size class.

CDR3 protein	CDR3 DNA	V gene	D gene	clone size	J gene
CASSPSGQQYF	TGTGCCAGCTCCCCCTCGGGACAGCAGTATTTT	TRBV18	.	.	TRBJ2-3
CASSQGGGAYNEQFF	TGCGCCAGCAGCCAGGGAGGGGGAGCCTACAATGAGCAGTTCTTC	TRBV5-1	.	.	TRBJ2-1
CASSPRTGENTEAFF	TGTGCCAGCAGTCCCCGGACAGGGGAGAACACTGAAGCTTTCTTT	TRBV12-3/TRBV12-4	TRBD1	.	TRBJ1-1
CASSLLGQTRSGANVLTF	TGTGCCAGCAGCCTGCTGGGACAGACTCGCTCTGGGGCCAACGTCCTGACTTTC	TRBV7-9	TRBD1	many	TRBJ2-6
CASSETSGGLDTQYF	TGTGCCAGCAGTGAAACTAGCGGGGGTCTAGATACGCAGTATTTT	TRBV2	TRBD2	few	TRBJ2-3
CASSLDRLGTDTQYF	TGTGCCAGCAGTTTAGACAGGTTAGGCACAGATACGCAGTATTTT	TRBV12-3/TRBV12-4	.	.	TRBJ2-3
CATIPRASGFKRTDTQYF	TGTGCCACCATCCCAAGGGCCAGCGGCTTTAAACGCACAGATACGCAGTATTTT	TRBV7-3	.	.	TRBJ2-3
CASMTGLAIDEQFF	TGTGCCAGCATGACGGGACTAGCTATAGATGAGCAGTTCTTC	TRBV6-2/TRBV6-3	TRBD2	.	TRBJ2-1
CASSLSGLGEQYF	TGTGCCAGCAGCTTATCGGGCTTGGGCGAGCAGTACTTC	TRBV7-9	.	.	TRBJ2-7
CASSQQTGVPGYTF	TGCGCCAGCAGCCAACAAACAGGGGTTCCTGGCTACACCTTC	TRBV4-3	TRBD1	few	TRBJ1-2
CSALGTDTQYF	TGCAGTGCTTTAGGCACAGATACGCAGTATTTT	TRBV20-1	.	.	TRBJ2-3
CASSPDLDNYGYTF	TGTGCCAGCAGCCCCGATCTCGACAACTATGGCTACACCTTC	TRBV7-2	.	.	TRBJ1-2
CASSTATHAYEQYF	TGTGCCAGCAGTACAGCCACGCACGCCTACGAGCAGTACTTC	TRBV6-1	.	.	TRBJ2-7
CASSGTVGPYGYTF	TGTGCCAGCAGCGGGACAGTCGGCCCCTATGGCTACACCTTC	TRBV2	TRBD1	.	TRBJ1-2
CASSRGTSRDNYGYTF	TGTGCCAGCAGCCGCGGGACCTCTCGCGACAACTATGGCTACACCTTC	TRBV3-1	.	.	TRBJ1-2
CSVDEGGTDTQYF	TGCAGCGTTGATGAGGGGGGCACAGATACGCAGTATTTT	TRBV29-1	.	.	TRBJ2-3
CASSLGDRATGELFF	TGTGCCAGCAGTCTCGGGGACAGGGCGACCGGGGAGCTGTTTTTT	TRBV28	TRBD1	few	TRBJ2-2
CASSYVLPGGAGQETQYF	TGTGCCAGCAGTTACGTGCTCCCAGGGGGCGCGGGCCAAGAGACCCAGTACTTC	TRBV6-5	TRBD1	.	TRBJ2-5
CASRLPGLKKETQYF	TGTGCAAGTCGCTTACCGGGACTAAAGAAAGAGACCCAGTACTTC	TRBV12-2	.	few	TRBJ2-5
CASSSTQAGELFF	TGTGCCAGCAGTTCCACCCAGGCCGGGGAGCTGTTTTTT	TRBV12-3/TRBV12-4	.	many	TRBJ2-2
CASSQDQGLQETQYF	TGTGCCAGCAGCCAAGATCAAGGACTACAAGAGACCCAGTACTTC	TRBV4-2	.	.	TRBJ2-5
CASSLKVGYPYEQYF	TGTGCCAGCAGCTTAAAAGTGGGCTACCCCTACGAGCAGTACTTC	TRBV7-3	.	.	TRBJ2-7
CSAPWTSGMVNEQFF	TGCAGTGCTCCTTGGACTAGCGGGATGGTCAATGAGCAGTTCTTC	TRBV20-1	TRBD2	many	TRBJ2-1
CASSQDLASGIPREQFF	TGCGCCAGCAGCCAAGATCTGGCTAGCGGGATCCCCAGAGAGCAGTTCTTC	TRBV4-3	TRBD2	.	TRBJ2-1
CASSYAGLAGGFWTQYF	TGTGCCAGCAGTTACGCAGGACTAGCGGGGGGCTTTTGGACCCAGTACTTC	TRBV6-5	TRBD2	few	TRBJ2-5
CASSETEGGYNEQFF	TGTGCCAGCAGTGAAACGGAGGGGGGCTACAATGAGCAGTTCTTC	TRBV2	.	few	TRBJ2-1
CASSWGGTGKNIQYF	TGTGCCAGCAGCTGGGGGGGTACAGGCAAAAACATTCAGTACTTC	TRBV9	TRBD2	many	TRBJ2-4
CASSLGQALETQYF	TGTGCCAGCAGCTTAGGACAGGCGCTTGAGACCCAGTACTTC	TRBV7-9	.	.	TRBJ2-5
CASSRGGAGEKLFF	TGTGCCAGCAGCCGCGGGGGGGCAGGGGAAAAACTGTTTTTT	TRBV7-2	.	.	TRBJ1-4
CASSSDAWTNEQFF	TGTGCCAGCAGCTCAGACGCTTGGACCAATGAGCAGTTCTTC	TRBV11-2	.	.	TRBJ2-1
CASSAKRRGFLYGYTF	TGTGCCAGTAGTGCGAAGCGTCGCGGCTTCCTTTATGGCTACACCTTC	TRBV19	.	.	TRBJ1-2
CASSFSGELRPDTQYF	TGTGCCAGCAGCTTTTCGGGGGAGTTGCGACCAGATACGCAGTATTTT	TRBV7-2	.	few	TRBJ2-3
CASTIGTGWTFF	TGTGCCAGCACGATCGGGACAGGATGGACTTTCTTT	TRBV28	TRBD1	.	TRBJ1-1
CASSPTYQETQYF	TGTGCCAGCAGCCCTACGTACCAAGAGACCCAGTACTTC	TRBV7-2	.	.	TRBJ2-5
CATSLTPGQGTDTQYF	TGTGCCACCAGCCTTACCCCGGGACAGGGCACAGATACGCAGTATTTT	TRBV15	TRBD1	.	TRBJ2-3
CASKGPSGRARDTQYF	TGTGCCAGCAAGGGGCCTAGCGGGAGGGCCAGGGATACGCAGTATTTT	TRBV28	TRBD2	.	TRBJ2-3
CASVDLNSYEQYF	TGCGCCAGCGTAGACCTCAACTCCTACGAGCAGTACTTC	TRBV5-1	.	few	TRBJ2-7
CSARGGNQNTEAFF	TGCAGTGCTAGGGGGGGGAATCAGAACACCGAAGCTTTCTTT	TRBV20-1	.	.	TRBJ1-1
CASSFASGGDYNKQFF	TGCGCCAGCAGCTTCGCTAGCGGGGGAGACTACAATAAGCAGTTCTTC	TRBV5-1	TRBD2	.	TRBJ2-1
CASSARTGDSEQFF	TGTGCCAGCAGCGCTAGGACAGGGGATAGTGAGCAGTTCTTC	TRBV7-9	TRBD1	.	TRBJ2-1
CASSFGTLAGGEETQYF	TGTGCCAGCAGCTTCGGTACTCTAGCGGGAGGTGAGGAGACCCAGTACTTC	TRBV11-2	TRBD2	.	TRBJ2-5
CAWSPGRNYGYTF	TGTGCCTGGAGTCCCGGACGCAACTATGGCTACACCTTC	TRBV30	.	many	TRBJ1-2
CASSFPEGVLLGETQYF	TGTGCCAGCAGCTTTCCCGAGGGGGTATTACTCGGGGAGACCCAGTACTTC	TRBV7-9	.	.	TRBJ2-5
CASSTRWGKVQETQYF	TGTGCCAGCAGTACACGGTGGGGGAAAGTCCAAGAGACCCAGTACTTC	TRBV11-2	.	.	TRBJ2-5
CASKGGYQETQYF	TGTGCCAGCAAAGGAGGGTACCAAGAGACCCAGTACTTC	TRBV28	.	.	TRBJ2-5
CSASPGARTSGRRYEQYF	TGCAGTGCTAGCCCGGGGGCACGGACTAGCGGGAGAAGGTACGAGCAGTACTTC	TRBV20-1	TRBD2	few	TRBJ2-7
CSARLSGSPTYEQYF	TGCAGTGCTAGACTCAGCGGGAGTCCTACCTACGAGCAGTACTTC	TRBV20-1	TRBD2	.	TRBJ2-7
CASSPDRALNEQFF	TGTGCCAGCAGCCCCGACAGGGCCCTCAATGAGCAGTTCTTC	TRBV7-2	TRBD1	.	TRBJ2-1
CASSHPSRTQYF	TGTGCCAGCAGCCACCCCTCGAGGACCCAGTACTTC	TRBV7-2	.	.	TRBJ2-5
CASSSRPTAGLFVDTQYF	TGCGCCAGCAGCTCAAGGCCGACCGCGGGACTATTCGTGGATACGCAGTATTTT	TRBV5-1	TRBD2	.	TRBJ2-3